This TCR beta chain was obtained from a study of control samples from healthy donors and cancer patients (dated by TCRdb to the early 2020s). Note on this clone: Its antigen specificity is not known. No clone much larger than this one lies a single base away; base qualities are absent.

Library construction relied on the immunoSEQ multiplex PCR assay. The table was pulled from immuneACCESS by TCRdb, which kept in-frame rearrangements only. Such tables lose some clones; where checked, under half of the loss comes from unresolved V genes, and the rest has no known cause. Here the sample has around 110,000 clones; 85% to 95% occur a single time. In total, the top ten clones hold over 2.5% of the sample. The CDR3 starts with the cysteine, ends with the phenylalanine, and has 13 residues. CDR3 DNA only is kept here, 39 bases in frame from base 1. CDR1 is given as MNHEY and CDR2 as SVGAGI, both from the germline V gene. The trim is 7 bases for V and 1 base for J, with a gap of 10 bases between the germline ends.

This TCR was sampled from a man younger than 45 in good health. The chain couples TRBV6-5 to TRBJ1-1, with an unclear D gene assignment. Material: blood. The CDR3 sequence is CASTLTANTEAFF. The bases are TGTGCCAGCACCCTGACGGCGAACACTGAAGCTTTCTTT.